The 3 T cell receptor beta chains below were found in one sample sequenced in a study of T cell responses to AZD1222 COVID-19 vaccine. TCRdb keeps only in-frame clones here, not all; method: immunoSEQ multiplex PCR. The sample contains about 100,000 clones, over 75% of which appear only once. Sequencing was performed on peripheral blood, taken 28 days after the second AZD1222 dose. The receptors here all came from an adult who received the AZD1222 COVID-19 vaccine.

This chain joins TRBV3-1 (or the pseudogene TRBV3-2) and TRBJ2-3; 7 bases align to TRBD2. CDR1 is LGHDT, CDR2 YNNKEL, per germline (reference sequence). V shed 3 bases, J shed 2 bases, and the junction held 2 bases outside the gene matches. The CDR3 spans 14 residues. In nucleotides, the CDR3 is TGTGCCAGCAGCCACGGACTAGTCACAGATACGCAGTATTTT. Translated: CASSHGLVTDTQYF.

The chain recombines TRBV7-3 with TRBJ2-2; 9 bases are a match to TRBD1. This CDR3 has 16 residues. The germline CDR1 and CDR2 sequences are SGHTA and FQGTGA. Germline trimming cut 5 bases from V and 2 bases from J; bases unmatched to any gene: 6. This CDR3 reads CASSRTGDFNTGELFF. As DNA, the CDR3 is TGTGCCAGCAGCCGGACAGGGGACTTTAACACCGGGGAGCTGTTTTTT.

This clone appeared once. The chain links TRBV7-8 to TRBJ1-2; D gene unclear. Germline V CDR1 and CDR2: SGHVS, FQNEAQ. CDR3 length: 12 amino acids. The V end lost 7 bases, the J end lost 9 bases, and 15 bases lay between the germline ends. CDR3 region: CASTRRAGSYTF. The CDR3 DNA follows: TGTGCCAGCACCCGGAGAGCAGGCAGCTACACCTTC.